The present TCR beta chain was sequenced within a study of response to subunit inactivated influenza vaccine. Germline V gene data show CDR1 as SGHVS and CDR2 as FQNEAQ. Deletions cut 0 bases from V and 4 bases from J, with 7 bases between. The CDR3 totals 15 residues. One entry per CDR3 protein results from TCRdb running MiXCR on the RT-PCR reads. In the table there are some 200,000 distinct CDR3 sequences, about 12% of which are singletons. This clonotype was seen more than once but under ten times. The same sample was also used in a study of T cells expressing NK-cell markers. In that study: Production of TCR beta cDNA relied on 5'RACE template switching with UMIs. One of eight sequenced donors was HCMV-seronegative; the other seven were seropositive. A range of roughly 1.0-8% of CD8+ T cells consisted of dominant NKG2C+ clonotypes in several donors. Uncertainty persisted over the HCMV specificity of expanded NKG2C+ T cell clones.

Material: CD8+ T cells sorted from PBMCs, obtained roughly 12 days after vaccination. This rearrangement joins TRBV7-8 to TRBJ2-6; D gene uncertain. This receptor was identified in a man aged 45-65 years who received an inactivated influenza vaccine. The CDR3 here is CASSLAPIGANVLTF. In DNA, the CDR3 is TGTGCCAGCAGCTTAGCCCCAATCGGGGCCAACGTCCTGACTTTC.